The 23 T cell receptor beta chains given below trace back to one sample, sequenced in a study of control samples from healthy donors and cancer patients. Using immunoSEQ multiplex PCR, the repertoire was profiled, and TCRdb retains in-frame clones only, with some absent. The table lists fewer than 200,000 clones, around nine tenths of them singletons. Source material: blood. Source of these receptors: a woman younger than 45 in good health.

This clone has at least ten counts. The CDR3 loop is CASSQDREGSIYEQYF. CDR3 DNA: TGTGCCAGCAGCCAAGATCGGGAGGGCAGCATCTACGAGCAGTACTTC. The rearrangement links TRBV3-1 (or the pseudogene TRBV3-2) to TRBJ2-7; 8 bases align to TRBD2. The V segment lost 0 bases and the J segment 3 bases; nucleotides outside the gene matches: 7. CDR3 size: 16 residues. CDR1 LGHDT and CDR2 YNNKEL come from the germline V gene (reference sequence).

This chain connects TRBV2 to TRBJ2-1, with D maybe TRBD2 (6 bases). V was pared by 8 bases and J by 5 bases, with 13 bases between. Germline V gene lookup returns CDR1 SNHLY and CDR2 FYNNEI. The CDR3 covers 13 residues. The CDR3 DNA sequence: TGTGCCAGCCCGGGACTTAATGACAATGAGCAGTTCTTC. As protein: CASPGLNDNEQFF. Supplemented by reference TRBV2 and TRBJ2-1, the full variable domain reads EPEVTQTPSHQVTQMGQEVILRCVPISNHLYFYWYRQILGQKVEFLVSFYNNEISEKSEIFDDQFSVERPDGSNFTLKIRSTKLEDSAMYFCASPGLNDNEQFFGPGTRLTVL.

This chain joins TRBV3-1 (or the pseudogene TRBV3-2) and TRBJ2-7; D uncertain. Trimming shortened V by 1 base and J by 1 base, and 8 bases separated the two germline ends. Germline CDR1 reads LGHDT; CDR2 reads YNNKEL (reference sequence). The CDR3 runs 14 residues. CDR3 nucleotides: TGTGCCAGCAGCCAAGTTCAAGGGTCCTACGAGCAGTACTTC. As protein: CASSQVQGSYEQYF.

This chain uses TRBV5-1 with TRBJ2-1; D is unresolved. CDR3 length equals 13 residues. The germline CDR1 and CDR2 sequences are SGHRS and YFSETQ. V lost 5 bases to trimming and J lost 2 bases, with 8 bases between them. The CDR3 DNA sequence: TGCGCCAGCAGTGACACTGCCTACAATGAGCAGTTCTTC. This sequence encodes CASSDTAYNEQFF. The variable domain in full, with the rest retrieved from reference TRBV5-1 and TRBJ2-1, is KAGVTQTPRYLIKTRGQQVTLSCSPISGHRSVSWYQQTPGQGLQFLFEYFSETQRNKGNFPGRFSGRQFSNSRSEMNVSTLELGDSALYLCASSDTAYNEQFFGPGTRLTVL.

The chain joins TRBV5-1 to TRBJ2-1, with 8 bases identical to TRBD2. The germline V gene encodes CDR1 SGHRS and CDR2 YFSETQ. Germline trimming cut 4 bases from V and 3 bases from J; bases unmatched to any gene: 9. The length of the CDR3 is 16 residues. The CDR3 protein is CASSLRVAGYYNEQFF. The CDR3 DNA reads TGCGCCAGCAGCCTTCGAGTAGCGGGATACTACAATGAGCAGTTCTTC. The variable domain in full, with the rest retrieved from reference TRBV5-1 and TRBJ2-1, is KAGVTQTPRYLIKTRGQQVTLSCSPISGHRSVSWYQQTPGQGLQFLFEYFSETQRNKGNFPGRFSGRQFSNSRSEMNVSTLELGDSALYLCASSLRVAGYYNEQFFGPGTRLTVL.

V and J are TRBV6-4 and TRBJ2-1; 9 nucleotides line up with TRBD1. The V and J ends lost 6 bases and 7 bases, in that order; junction bases with no gene match: 19. Looked up from germline, CDR1 is MRHNA and CDR2 is SNTAGT. CDR3 size: 18 residues. The CDR3, as DNA: TGTGCCAGCAGAGCCTCGCGAGGGAACAGGGGGCGGTGGAATGAGCAGTTCTTC. Translating gives CASRASRGNRGRWNEQFF.

The chain combines TRBV18 with TRBJ1-1; a possible D gene is TRBD1 (6 bases). Deletions cut 6 bases from V and 1 base from J, with 18 bases between. This CDR3 spans 16 amino acids. The germline gives CDR1 KGHSH, CDR2 LQKENI. Written as DNA, the CDR3 is TGTGCCAGCTCGCGCGAAACGGGACACAAGAACACTGAAGCTTTCTTT. It specifies CASSRETGHKNTEAFF. The full variable domain, in which reference TRBV18 and TRBJ1-1 provide the parts outside the CDR3, is NAGVMQNPRHLVRRRGQEARLRCSPMKGHSHVYWYRQLPEEGLKFMVYLQKENIIDESGMPKERFSAEFPKEGPSILRIQQVVRGDSAAYFCASSRETGHKNTEAFFGQGTRLTVV.

This clone was seen repeatedly, ten times or more. The CDR3 region has the DNA TGTGCCAGCAGCCAACCGGGGCAGAGCTATGGCTACACCTTC. Translation gives CASSQPGQSYGYTF. The rearrangement links TRBV3-1 (or the pseudogene TRBV3-2) to TRBJ1-2, with D perhaps matching TRBD1 (5 bases). In germline, CDR1 is LGHDT, CDR2 YNNKEL (reference sequence). The CDR3 loop spans 14 amino acids. Trimming took 2 bases from V and 4 from J, leaving 11 bases between them.

The chain links TRBV2 to TRBJ1-1; 8 bases map to TRBD1. This CDR3 spans 14 amino acids. The germline gives CDR1 SNHLY, CDR2 FYNNEI. J gave up 5 bases and V 6 bases, and 8 bases lay outside the gene matches. The CDR3 loop is CASRGQGAETEAFF. DNA for the CDR3: TGTGCCAGCAGAGGGCAGGGGGCAGAAACTGAAGCTTTCTTT.

V and J are TRBV10-3 and TRBJ1-5; D is perhaps TRBD1 (6 bases). Germline-derived CDR1 and CDR2 are ENHRY and SYGVKD. Trimming stripped 7 bases from V and 5 bases from J, with 12 bases between. CDR3 length equals 13 residues. CDR3 nucleotide sequence: TGTGCCATCAACGAAAACAGGGATCAGCCCCAGCATTTT. The encoded protein is CAINENRDQPQHF.

The CDR3 loop is CASSQDSRAGTQPQHF. CDR3 DNA: TGCGCCAGCAGCCAAGATTCAAGGGCCGGGACTCAGCCCCAGCATTTT. The genes are TRBV4-1 and TRBJ1-5; a weak D match, TRBD1 (5 bases). The CDR3 is made up of 16 amino acids. V was pared by 0 bases and J by 6 bases, with 15 bases between. Germline CDR1 reads MGHRA; CDR2 reads YSYEKL.

The chain carries TRBV27 and TRBJ1-3, with D perhaps matching TRBD1 (6 bases). Trimming pared 2 bases from V and 4 bases from J, leaving 9 bases between. CDR1 MNHEY and CDR2 SMNVEV come from the germline V gene (reference sequence). This CDR3 is built from 14 residues. The CDR3 spells CASSLRGQGNTIYF. The CDR3 region has the DNA TGTGCCAGCAGTTTACGGGGGCAGGGAAACACCATATATTTT.

The rearrangement joins TRBV29-1 to TRBJ1-3; D unclear. The germline gives CDR1 SQVTM, CDR2 ANQGSEA. Trimming took off 6 bases at V and 2 bases at J, with 5 bases between the two ends. The CDR3 has 11 amino acids. CDR3 sequence reads: CSVSTGNTIYF. For the CDR3, the DNA is TGCAGCGTGAGCACTGGAAACACCATATATTTT.

The V and J genes are TRBV10-3 and TRBJ1-6; the D is unclear. The CDR3 is 17 residues long. Germline V lookup: CDR1 ENHRY, CDR2 SYGVKD. Trimming pared 4 bases from V and 5 bases from J, leaving 18 bases between. The CDR3 protein is CAISGRIGQADNSPLHF. In DNA, the CDR3 is TGTGCCATCAGTGGTCGGATCGGGCAGGCTGATAATTCACCCCTCCACTTT.

This clone has ten or more counts. The chain carries TRBV29-1 and TRBJ1-2; TRBD1 is a possible D gene (5 bases). In germline, CDR1 is SQVTM, CDR2 ANQGSEA. This CDR3 region has 15 residues. V dropped 1 base and J dropped 4 bases, with 16 bases sitting between them. CDR3 residues: CSVEVVGARVYGYTF. CDR3 DNA sequence: TGCAGCGTTGAAGTCGTAGGGGCAAGGGTCTATGGCTACACCTTC.

V and J are TRBV24-1 and TRBJ2-1, with D unclear. The CDR3 extends over 14 amino acids. Germline V lookup: CDR1 KGHDR, CDR2 SFDVKD. V was cut by 8 bases and J by 6 bases, with 16 bases left in between. The CDR3 here is CATNTATSVNEQFF. For the CDR3, the DNA is TGTGCCACCAATACGGCTACCTCGGTCAATGAGCAGTTCTTC.

In nucleotides, the CDR3 is TGTGCCTGGAGCAAAGGGCACTTGAACACTGAAGCTTTCTTT. Protein product: CAWSKGHLNTEAFF. The rearrangement links TRBV30 to TRBJ1-1; no clear D. Germline assignment: CDR1 GTSNPN and CDR2 SVGIG (reference sequence). V gave up 3 bases and J gave up 0 bases, with 11 bases separating them. CDR3 length: 14 residues.

This chain links TRBV20-1 with TRBJ1-3; 7 nucleotides line up with TRBD1. The CDR3 spans 13 residues. Germline CDR1 DFQATT, CDR2 SNEGSKA (reference sequence). With V trimmed by 3 bases and J by 7 bases, 6 bases remained unmatched. CDR3 loop: CSASGRGGNTIYF. The CDR3 bases are TGCAGTGCTAGTGGCAGGGGGGGGAACACCATATATTTT.

This sequence joins TRBV10-3 and TRBJ2-1; TRBD2 matches 9 bases. J lost 9 bases, V lost 8 bases, and 14 bases had no gene match. The V gene's germline CDR1 is ENHRY and CDR2 SYGVKD. The CDR3 contains 15 residues. The CDR3 DNA reads TGTGCCATCCGACCTGGCGGGGGGGCCGTAGGTGAGCAGTTCTTC. Its translation is CAIRPGGGAVGEQFF.

This clone was recorded only once. This chain uses TRBV7-2 with TRBJ2-1, with 9 bases fitting TRBD2. The CDR3 has 18 amino acids. Germline CDR1 and CDR2: SGHTA and FQGNSA. V trimming: 1 base; J trimming: 9 bases; junction bases outside the gene matches: 16. This CDR3 reads CASSLEVAGVLVGSEQFF. CDR3 nucleotide sequence: TGTGCCAGCAGCTTAGAAGTAGCGGGAGTTTTGGTCGGAAGTGAGCAGTTCTTC.

The rearrangement joins TRBV28 to TRBJ2-6; D gene unclear. The CDR3 loop spans 14 amino acids. The germline gives CDR1 MDHEN, CDR2 SYDVKM. Trimming shortened V by 6 bases and J by 4 bases, and 10 bases separated the two germline ends. CDR3 nucleotide sequence: TGTGCCAGCAGCCCTGCGGAGGGGGCCAACGTCCTGACTTTC. It specifies CASSPAEGANVLTF.

The chain uses TRBV7-9 and TRBJ2-7; no firm D call. Looked up from germline, CDR1 is SEHNR and CDR2 is FQNEAQ (reference sequence). Between the trimmed V and J ends, which lost 4 bases and 2 bases, there was a span of 3 bases. The length of the CDR3 is 11 residues. The chain's CDR3 is CASSYTYEQYF. The CDR3, as DNA: TGTGCCAGCAGCTATACCTACGAGCAGTACTTC.

This CDR3 reads CATSRGLAGDSYNEQFF. CDR3 coding DNA: TGTGCCACCAGCAGAGGCCTAGCGGGAGACTCCTACAATGAGCAGTTCTTC. The chain combines TRBV15 with TRBJ2-1; TRBD2 matches 10 bases. The germline V gene encodes CDR1 LNHNV and CDR2 YYDKDF (reference sequence). V shed 1 base, J shed 0 bases, and the junction held 3 bases outside the gene matches. This CDR3 is 17 amino acids long.